Here is one T cell receptor (beta chain) with its context. As yet, its antigen is unknown. This sample was included in a study of identifying expanded T cells in peripheral blood. After removal of 4 bases from V and 2 bases from J, the junction contained 8 bases not matched to a gene. Germline loops: CDR1 SEHNR, CDR2 FQNEAQ (reference sequence). The CDR3 has 16 residues. Findings and limits, study-wide: Differentially abundant clones: about 1.3 between replicates, 16.4 at about two weeks, under 25 at four. Variance in clone template counts between roughly two-week samples significantly increased with total template count across all healthy donors.

Sequenced by immunoSEQ multiplex PCR; TCRdb stores in-frame clones only, minus some. The sample holds about 85,000 clones, 89% seen once. This rearrangement joins TRBV7-9 to TRBJ2-1; 7 nucleotides match TRBD2. The receptor was isolated from a person aged 18 to 70 in good health. The sample was blood. Written as DNA, the CDR3 is TGTGCCAGCAGCTCTTTAAGGGGAGGGCCCTACAATGAGCAGTTCTTC. Residues: CASSSLRGGPYNEQFF.